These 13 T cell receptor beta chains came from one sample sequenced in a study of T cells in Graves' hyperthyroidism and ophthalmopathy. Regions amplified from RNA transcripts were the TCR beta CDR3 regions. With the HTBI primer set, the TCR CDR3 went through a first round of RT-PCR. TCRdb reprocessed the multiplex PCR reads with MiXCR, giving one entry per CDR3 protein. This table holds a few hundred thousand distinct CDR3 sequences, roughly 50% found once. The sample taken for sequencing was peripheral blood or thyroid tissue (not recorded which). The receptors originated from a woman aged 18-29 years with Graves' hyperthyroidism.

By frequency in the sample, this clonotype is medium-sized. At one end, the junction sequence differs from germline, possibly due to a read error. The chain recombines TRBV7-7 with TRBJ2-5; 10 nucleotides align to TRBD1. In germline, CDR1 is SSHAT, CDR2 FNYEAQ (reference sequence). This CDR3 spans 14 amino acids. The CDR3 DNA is TGTGCTAGCATCCCGTTGGGGGACAGGGGTCCCCAGTACTTC. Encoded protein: CASIPLGDRGPQYF.

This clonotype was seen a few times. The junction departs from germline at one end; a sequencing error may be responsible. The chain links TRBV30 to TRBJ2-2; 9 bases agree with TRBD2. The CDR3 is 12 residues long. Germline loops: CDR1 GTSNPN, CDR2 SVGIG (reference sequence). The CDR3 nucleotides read TGTGCCTGGAGTATTGGCGGGGGGGTGCTGTTTTTT. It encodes CAWSIGGGVLFF.

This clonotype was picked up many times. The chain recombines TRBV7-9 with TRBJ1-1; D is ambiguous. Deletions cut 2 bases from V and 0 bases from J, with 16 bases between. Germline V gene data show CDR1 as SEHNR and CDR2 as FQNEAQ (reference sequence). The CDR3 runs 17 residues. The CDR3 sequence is CASSLSPLRFLNTEAFF. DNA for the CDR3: TGTGCCAGCAGCTTATCGCCCCTGAGGTTCTTGAACACTGAAGCTTTCTTT. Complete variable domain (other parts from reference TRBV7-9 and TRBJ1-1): DTGVSQNPRHKITKRGQNVTFRCDPISEHNRLYWYRQTLGQGPEFLTYFQNEAQLEKSRLLSDRFSAERPKGSFSTLEIQRTEQGDSAMYLCASSLSPLRFLNTEAFFGQGTRLTVV.

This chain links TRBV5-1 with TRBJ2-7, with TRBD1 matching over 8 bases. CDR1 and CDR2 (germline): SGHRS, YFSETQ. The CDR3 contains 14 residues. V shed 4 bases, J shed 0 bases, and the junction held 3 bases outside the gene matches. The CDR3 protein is CASSRDRHSYEQYF. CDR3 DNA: TGCGCCAGCAGCCGGGACAGGCACTCCTACGAGCAGTACTTC.

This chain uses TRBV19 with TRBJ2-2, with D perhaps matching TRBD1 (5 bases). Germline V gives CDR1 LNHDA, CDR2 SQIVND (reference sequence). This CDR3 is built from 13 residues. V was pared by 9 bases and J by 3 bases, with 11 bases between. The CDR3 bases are TGTGCCAGCGCAGGGTTCCACACCGGGGAGCTGTTTTTT. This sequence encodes CASAGFHTGELFF.

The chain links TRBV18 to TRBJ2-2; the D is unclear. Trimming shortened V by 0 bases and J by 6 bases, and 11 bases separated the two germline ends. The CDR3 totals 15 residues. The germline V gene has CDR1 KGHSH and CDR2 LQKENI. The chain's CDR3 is CASSPPWARSGELFF. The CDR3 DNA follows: TGTGCCAGCTCACCACCCTGGGCGAGATCCGGGGAGCTGTTTTTT.

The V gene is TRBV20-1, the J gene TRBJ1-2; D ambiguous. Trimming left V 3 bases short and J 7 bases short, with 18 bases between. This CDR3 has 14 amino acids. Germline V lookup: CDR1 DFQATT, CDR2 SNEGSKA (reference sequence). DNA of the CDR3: TGCAGTGCTAGCCTTGGCGCGTTCGGCTCTGGCTACACCTTC. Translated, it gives CSASLGAFGSGYTF.

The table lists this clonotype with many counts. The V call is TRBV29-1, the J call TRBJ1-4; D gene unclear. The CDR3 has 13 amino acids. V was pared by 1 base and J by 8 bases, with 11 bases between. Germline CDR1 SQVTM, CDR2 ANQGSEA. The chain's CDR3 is CSVEAVGKEKLFF. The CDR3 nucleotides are TGCAGCGTTGAAGCCGTTGGAAAGGAAAAACTGTTTTTT.

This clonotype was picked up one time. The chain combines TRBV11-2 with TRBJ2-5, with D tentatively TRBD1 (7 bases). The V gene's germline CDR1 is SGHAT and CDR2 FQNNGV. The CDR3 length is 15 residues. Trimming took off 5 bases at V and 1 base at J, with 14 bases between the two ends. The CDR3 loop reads CASSVNRGGQETQYF. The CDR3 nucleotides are TGTGCCAGCAGCGTGAACAGGGGAGGCCAAGAGACCCAGTACTTC. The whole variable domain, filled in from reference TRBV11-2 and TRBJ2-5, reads EAGVAQSPRYKIIEKRQSVAFWCNPISGHATLYWYQQILGQGPKLLIQFQNNGVVDDSQLPKDRFSAERLKGVDSTLKIQPAKLEDSAVYLCASSVNRGGQETQYFGPGTRLLVL.

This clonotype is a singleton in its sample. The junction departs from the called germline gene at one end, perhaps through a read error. In nucleotides, the CDR3 is TGCAGCGTTGTCGAAACGGGCGCCTACGAGCAGCACTTT. Protein product: CSVVETGAYEQHF. The J gene is TRBJ2-7, the V gene TRBV29-1, with D hard to call. In germline, CDR1 is SQVTM, CDR2 ANQGSEA. The CDR3 loop spans 13 amino acids.

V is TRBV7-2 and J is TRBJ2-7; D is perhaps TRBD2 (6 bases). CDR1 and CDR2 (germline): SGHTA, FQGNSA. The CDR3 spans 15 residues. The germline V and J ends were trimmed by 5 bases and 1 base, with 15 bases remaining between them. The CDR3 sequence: CASSQDNGRSYEQYF. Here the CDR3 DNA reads TGTGCCAGCAGCCAAGACAACGGGAGATCCTACGAGCAGTACTTC.

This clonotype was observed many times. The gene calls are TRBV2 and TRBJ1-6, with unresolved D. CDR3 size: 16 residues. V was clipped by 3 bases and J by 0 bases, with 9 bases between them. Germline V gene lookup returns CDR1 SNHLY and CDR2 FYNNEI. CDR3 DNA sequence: TGTGCCAGCAGTGAGGTCGCTAGCTCCTATAATTCACCCCTCCACTTT. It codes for CASSEVASSYNSPLHF.

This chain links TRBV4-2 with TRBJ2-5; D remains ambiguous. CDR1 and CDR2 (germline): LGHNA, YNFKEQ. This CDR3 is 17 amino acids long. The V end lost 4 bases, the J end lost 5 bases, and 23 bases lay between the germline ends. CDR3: CASSLNYFASNWETQYF. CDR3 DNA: TGTGCCAGCAGCCTTAATTATTTCGCGAGCAATTGGGAGACCCAGTACTTC.